This T cell receptor beta chain stems from a study of T cell clonality in common variable immunodeficiency. General study results and limits: Common variable immunodeficiency TCR beta sequences reportedly had fewer deletions and N-nucleotide insertions.

The CDR3 loop spans 15 amino acids. In germline, CDR1 is MNHNS, CDR2 SASEGT. Trimming stripped 3 bases from V and 1 base from J, with 12 bases between. Diagnosis required reduced IgG, IgA and/or IgM with specific antibody deficiency. No CVID subject was ill or on immunomodulatory drugs when sampled. In regard to this clone: Its target is not known. The read terminates 3 residues ahead of where the CDR3 ends, so the germline J gene completes it.

Sequenced by immunoSEQ multiplex PCR; TCRdb stores in-frame clones only, minus some. The sample includes about 33,000 clones, none of them occurring once. The rearrangement joins TRBV6-1 to TRBJ1-1, with TRBD1 as a possible D gene (6 bases). This TCR was sampled from a human donor with common variable immunodeficiency. The material sequenced was peripheral blood mononuclear cells. The covered CDR3 bases are TGTGCCAGCAGTGAGCGGACAGAGGGGAACACTGAA. Its translation is CASSERTEGNTE. In full, the CDR3 reads CASSERTEGNTEAFF.